This TCR beta chain is from a study of PD-1 blockade in classical Hodgkin lymphoma. Note on this clone: The antigen is unknown.

Notes on the study in general: Although disease activity or prior therapy may be involved, causes of the repertoire differences remain undefined. Diminished baseline TCR diversity has been reported in newly diagnosed patients relative to healthy donors.

The assay was immunoSEQ multiplex PCR, and TCRdb's table has in-frame clones only and misses some. The data show 70,000 or so clones, over 90% seen once. Germline lookup yields CDR1 SGHRS and CDR2 YFSETQ. This CDR3 has 15 amino acids. V lost 2 bases to trimming and J lost 4 bases, with 12 bases between them. Regarding time point: newly diagnosed, previously untreated cHL patient sample. As a comparison, the study used PBMCs from newly diagnosed, untreated classical Hodgkin lymphoma. Input material: peripheral blood mononuclear cells (PBMCs). This sequence was found in a human donor with classical Hodgkin lymphoma. This sequence joins TRBV5-1 and TRBJ2-2; D assignment may be TRBD1 or TRBD2 (6 bases each). CDR3 sequence: CASSFQGGPTGELFF. In DNA form, the CDR3 reads TGCGCCAGCAGCTTTCAAGGGGGGCCCACCGGGGAGCTGTTTTTT.